This TCR beta chain is drawn from a study of CD8+CD57+ T cells in acquired aplastic anemia. The CDR3 is made up of 15 amino acids. The V gene's germline CDR1 is MNHNS and CDR2 SASEGT. Trimming took 7 bases from V and 3 from J, leaving 18 bases between them. In this sample, this clonotype turned up many times. Both TCR beta VDJ combination and CDR3 sequence profiling were carried out. Genomic DNA was the template for this profiling. TCRdb redid the calling of the reads with MiXCR, one entry per CDR3 protein. The data show some 220,000 distinct CDR3 sequences, with approximately 35% seen just once and approximately 1.2% held by the top ten.

The chain employs TRBV6-1 and TRBJ1-2, with a tentative D call TRBD1 (6 bases). The sample taken for sequencing was sorted CD4+, CD8+, or CD8+CD57+ T cells (not recorded which) from PBMCs. This receptor was taken from a human donor in good health, serving as a control. CDR3 protein: CASNPTGFDYYGYTF. Written as DNA, the CDR3 is TGTGCCAGCAACCCGACAGGCTTCGACTACTATGGCTACACCTTC.